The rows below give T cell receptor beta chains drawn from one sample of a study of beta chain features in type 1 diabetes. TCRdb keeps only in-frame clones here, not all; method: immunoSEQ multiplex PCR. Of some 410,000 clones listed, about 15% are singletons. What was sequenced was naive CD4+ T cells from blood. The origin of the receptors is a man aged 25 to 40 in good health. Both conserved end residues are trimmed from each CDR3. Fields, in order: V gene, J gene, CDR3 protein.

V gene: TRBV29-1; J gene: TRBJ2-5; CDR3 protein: SVTGRTEAQETQY
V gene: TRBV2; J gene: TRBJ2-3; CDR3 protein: ASRVSGGAADTQY
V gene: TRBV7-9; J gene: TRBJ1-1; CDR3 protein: ASSLTGLGTEAF
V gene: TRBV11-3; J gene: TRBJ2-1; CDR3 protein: ASSTRLASYNEQF
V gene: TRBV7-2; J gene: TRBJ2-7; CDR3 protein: ASSLVHEQY
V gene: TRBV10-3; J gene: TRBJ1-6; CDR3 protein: AISSFRDRGHNSPLH
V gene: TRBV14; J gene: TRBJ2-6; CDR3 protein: ASSQSGPAGANVLT
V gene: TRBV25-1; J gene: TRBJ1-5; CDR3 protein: ASSDQGGPQH
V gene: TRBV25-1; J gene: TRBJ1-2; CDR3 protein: ASSVKETTGYT
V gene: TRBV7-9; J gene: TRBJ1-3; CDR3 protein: ASIVRDSSGNTIY
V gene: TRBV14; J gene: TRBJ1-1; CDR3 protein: ASSQLMGKTEAF
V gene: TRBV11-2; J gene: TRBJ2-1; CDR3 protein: ASSLSGNKQF
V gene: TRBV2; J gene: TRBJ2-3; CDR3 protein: ASRIRDAGTDTQY